The source of this TCR beta chain is a study of control samples from healthy donors and cancer patients (TCRdb year 2020). With regard to this clone: Its cognate antigen has yet to be identified. It has no much larger one-base neighbor in the sample; base qualities were not kept.

The method was the immunoSEQ multiplex PCR assay. TCRdb carries this immuneACCESS record with in-frame sequences only. Its versions omit some clonotypes, under half of them owing to an unresolved V gene in the studies checked, with the rest unexplained. For this sample there are 150,000 to 200,000 clones; 70% to 90% appear just once. Around 5% of the sample belongs to the ten largest clones. The cysteine opens and the phenylalanine closes a CDR3 of 15 amino acids. The DNA shown is the 45-base CDR3, in frame from base 1. CDR1 and CDR2, looked up from the germline V gene, are MNHNS and SASEGT. V trim: 1 base; J trim: 5 bases; unmatched bases: 6.

The origin of this receptor is a woman aged 30 to 39 in good health. The chain links TRBV6-1 with TRBJ2-5; the junction holds 8 bases that match TRBD1. Sequenced material: blood. CDR3 loop: CASSEEAGGLETQYF. The bases are TGTGCCAGCAGTGAAGAGGCAGGGGGCCTCGAGACCCAGTACTTC.